Described below is a single T cell receptor (beta chain) sequence and its context. Its antigen is unidentified. The sample comes from a study of T cell responses to AZD1222 COVID-19 vaccine. Study results and limitations: Donors were chiefly white British, with a greater number of females, and clonal diversity was perhaps underestimated. Spike-specific TCR breadth and depth grew following two AZD1222 doses.

Per germline, CDR1 MNHEY and CDR2 SMNVEV (reference sequence). The CDR3 length is 14 residues. Trimming removed 7 bases at V and 4 bases at J, with 16 bases between. Repertoires were generated with immunoSEQ multiplex PCR, while TCRdb's copy carries only in-frame clones and drops some. This table has just over 30,000 clones, over 75% appearing once. J is TRBJ1-2 and V is TRBV27; no firm D call. Here the sequenced sample was peripheral blood, taken 28 days after the second AZD1222 dose. The clonotype comes from an adult who received the AZD1222 COVID-19 vaccine. CDR3 DNA: TGTGCCAGCACCAGGATTGGACGGTCCTATGGCTACACCTTC. Translated: CASTRIGRSYGYTF.